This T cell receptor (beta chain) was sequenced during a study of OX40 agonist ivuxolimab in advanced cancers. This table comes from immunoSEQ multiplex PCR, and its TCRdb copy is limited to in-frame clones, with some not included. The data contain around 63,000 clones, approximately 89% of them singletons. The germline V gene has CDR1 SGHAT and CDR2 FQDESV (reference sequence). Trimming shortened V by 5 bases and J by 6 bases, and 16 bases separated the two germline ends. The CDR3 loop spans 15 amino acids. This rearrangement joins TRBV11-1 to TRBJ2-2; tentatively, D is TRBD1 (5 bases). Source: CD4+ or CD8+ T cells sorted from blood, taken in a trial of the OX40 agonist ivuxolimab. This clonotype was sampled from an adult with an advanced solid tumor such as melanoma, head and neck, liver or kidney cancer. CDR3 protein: CASSDTQGRAGELFF. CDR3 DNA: TGTGCCAGCAGCGATACCCAGGGTAGGGCCGGGGAGCTGTTTTTT.